What follows describes a single T cell receptor (beta chain). As yet, its antigen is unknown. The data were obtained in a study of T cell responses to AZD1222 COVID-19 vaccine. The table came from immunoSEQ multiplex PCR; TCRdb's copy has only in-frame clones and leaves some out. The table has about 86,000 clones, 90% seen once; the top ten hold 3%. The study, taken as a whole, reports: Epitopes outside B.1.351 and B.1.1.7 mutated regions reportedly drew nearly half of spike TCRs.

CDR3 length: 14 residues. V lost 2 bases to trimming and J lost 2 bases, with 10 bases between them. Looked up from germline, CDR1 is MGHRA and CDR2 is YSYEKL. The sequencing here drew on peripheral blood, taken on day 0 of AZD1222 vaccination. This chain uses TRBV4-1 with TRBJ2-7; D is perhaps TRBD2 (5 bases). The receptor comes from an adult in good health. CDR3 coding DNA: TGCGCCAGCAGCCAAACGGACGGGACCTACGAGCAGTACTTC. Its translation: CASSQTDGTYEQYF.